These T cell receptor beta chains were read from a single sample in a study of T cell changes during pregnancy in multiple sclerosis. Using immunoSEQ multiplex PCR, the repertoire was profiled, and TCRdb retains in-frame clones only, with some absent. The data hold 32,000 or so clones, with 91% observed a single time. The source material was CD4+ T cells from peripheral blood mononuclear cells, sampled in the third trimester of pregnancy. These receptors were taken from a female donor in good health, enrolled as a control in a pregnancy study. Each CDR3 is given with its conserved first and last residue. A D gene is named only where the DNA matches it firmly. Clone size is shown for a subset of rows, as once, few, many or a class of expanded clone.

j_gene | d_gene | abundance | v_gene | CDR3nt | CDR3aa
TRBJ2-3 | TRBD1 | - | TRBV7-9 | TGTGCCAGCACCCGCAAGAGCGGGACAGGGGCCACAGATACGCAGTATTTT | CASTRKSGTGATDTQYF
TRBJ1-3 | TRBD1 | - | TRBV19 | TGTGCCAGTAGTCGCCCTAGCACAGGGGTCGGAAACACCATATATTTT | CASSRPSTGVGNTIYF
TRBJ1-2 | TRBD1 | - | TRBV18 | TGTGCCAGCTCACCAAGGAAGACAGGGGATGGTGGCTACACCTTC | CASSPRKTGDGGYTF
TRBJ1-1 | - | - | TRBV28 | TGTGCCAGCAGCGAGGGGGGGCACACTGAAGCTTTCTTT | CASSEGGHTEAFF
TRBJ2-1 | - | - | TRBV11-2 | TGTGCCAGCAGCTTAAACCGGGAACCCTACAATGAGCAGTTCTTC | CASSLNREPYNEQFF
TRBJ2-1 | - | - | TRBV29-1 | TGCAGCGTTGCCCCGGACAGTACCTACAATGAGCAGTTCTTC | CSVAPDSTYNEQFF
TRBJ2-2 | - | - | TRBV9 | TGTGCCAGCAGCGTGAGCAGGCCGAACACCGGGGAGCTGTTTTTT | CASSVSRPNTGELFF
TRBJ1-3 | - | - | TRBV7-9 | TGTGCCAGCAGCTTAGACGGGAACACCATATATTTT | CASSLDGNTIYF
TRBJ2-2 | - | - | TRBV28 | TGTGCCAGCAGTTTGGTCAGGGGGAACACCGGGGAGCTGTTTTTT | CASSLVRGNTGELFF
TRBJ2-7 | - | - | TRBV15 | TGTGCCACCAGCAGAGGGACTACCTCTAAGAGCGAGCAGTACTTC | CATSRGTTSKSEQYF
TRBJ1-2 | - | - | TRBV20-1 | TGCAGTGCAGGGGGTCGGAGAGGCTACACCTTC | CSAGGRRGYTF
TRBJ2-7 | - | - | TRBV28 | TGTGCCAGCAGCAAAGGGGGAGACGAGCAGTACTTC | CASSKGGDEQYF
TRBJ2-7 | TRBD2 | - | TRBV7-2 | TGTGCCAGCAGCCCGCGGGAGGGAAGGGACGAGCAGTACTTC | CASSPREGRDEQYF
TRBJ2-7 | - | - | TRBV7-9 | TGTGCCAGCAGCTTAGGAGACGGGAGCTCCTACGAGCAGTACTTC | CASSLGDGSSYEQYF
TRBJ2-1 | TRBD1 | - | TRBV12-5 | TGTGCTAGTGGTTTGGACCGACAGGGCGGGAATGAGCAGTTCTTC | CASGLDRQGGNEQFF
TRBJ2-7 | - | - | TRBV7-8 | TGTGCCAGCAGCTTTACAGGGTACGAGCAGTACTTC | CASSFTGYEQYF
TRBJ1-3 | - | - | TRBV6-5 | TGTGCCAGCAGTTCCTCCGTTCTCGGAAACACCATATATTTT | CASSSSVLGNTIYF
TRBJ2-5 | TRBD1 | - | TRBV18 | TGTGCCAGCTCATCGACAGGGGGGGAGACCCAGTACTTC | CASSSTGGETQYF
TRBJ2-3 | TRBD1 | - | TRBV29-1 | TGCAGCATCCGACAGGGATGGACAGATACGCAGTATTTT | CSIRQGWTDTQYF
TRBJ2-7 | TRBD1 | - | TRBV5-5 | TGTGCCAGCAGCCTGAACAGGGGTAGCTCCTACGAGCAGTACTTC | CASSLNRGSSYEQYF
TRBJ2-5 | - | - | TRBV6-5 | TGTGCCAGCCTGGGTAGGGGGTTAGAGACCCAGTACTTC | CASLGRGLETQYF
TRBJ1-5 | - | - | TRBV5-1 | TGCGCCAGCAGTACAGACATTAATCAGCCCCAGCATTTT | CASSTDINQPQHF
TRBJ1-2 | - | few | TRBV28 | TGTGCCAGCACCGTTCCAGGAGGTGGCTACACCTTC | CASTVPGGGYTF
TRBJ2-1 | - | - | TRBV4-1 | TGCGCCAGCAGCCAAGAATGGACTTCCTACAATGAGCAGTTCTTC | CASSQEWTSYNEQFF
TRBJ2-3 | - | - | TRBV5-4 | TGTGCCAGCAGCTTGGATGCCGGGGGCACAGATACGCAGTATTTT | CASSLDAGGTDTQYF
TRBJ2-7 | TRBD2 | - | TRBV10-1 | TGCGCCAGCAGTGAGTCCCCGGGGGGTGACGAGCAGTACTTC | CASSESPGGDEQYF
TRBJ2-4 | TRBD2 | - | TRBV5-4 | TGTGCCAGCAGCTTGTCAGCGGGAGGGCCCAAAAACATTCAGTACTTC | CASSLSAGGPKNIQYF
TRBJ2-3 | TRBD2 | - | TRBV2 | TGTGCCAGCAGTGAATACGACCTGCGGGGGGATACGCAGTATTTT | CASSEYDLRGDTQYF
TRBJ2-5 | TRBD2 | - | TRBV5-1 | TGCGCCAGCAGCTTGTCCGGGGGGGCCCAAGAGACCCAGTACTTC | CASSLSGGAQETQYF
TRBJ2-6 | - | - | TRBV7-9 | TGTGCCAGCAGCTTCCCCCGGGACAAGGTCTCTGGGGCCAACGTCCTGACTTTC | CASSFPRDKVSGANVLTF
TRBJ1-5 | - | - | TRBV6-1 | TGTGCCAGCAGTGAAGTCTTCGAGGTGCCCGTCAATCAGCCCCAGCATTTT | CASSEVFEVPVNQPQHF
TRBJ2-1 | TRBD2 | - | TRBV7-7 | TGTGCTAGCAGCCTAGGACTAGCGGGAACCAGCTCCTACAATGAGCAGTTCTTC | CASSLGLAGTSSYNEQFF
TRBJ2-3 | TRBD2 | - | TRBV7-7 | TGTGCCAGCAGCCCAGGGACTAGCGCAGATACGCAGTATTTT | CASSPGTSADTQYF
TRBJ1-1 | TRBD1 | few | TRBV5-4 | TGTGCCAGCAGACTACAGGGGGGCAGCACTGAAGCTTTCTTT | CASRLQGGSTEAFF
TRBJ2-3 | TRBD1 | few | TRBV7-9 | TGTGCCAGCCGCGACAGGGCGGACACAGATACGCAGTATTTT | CASRDRADTDTQYF
TRBJ2-6 | - | - | TRBV11-2 | TGTGCCAGCAGCCCCAGTGAAGTCCCCGCCCTGACTTTC | CASSPSEVPALTF